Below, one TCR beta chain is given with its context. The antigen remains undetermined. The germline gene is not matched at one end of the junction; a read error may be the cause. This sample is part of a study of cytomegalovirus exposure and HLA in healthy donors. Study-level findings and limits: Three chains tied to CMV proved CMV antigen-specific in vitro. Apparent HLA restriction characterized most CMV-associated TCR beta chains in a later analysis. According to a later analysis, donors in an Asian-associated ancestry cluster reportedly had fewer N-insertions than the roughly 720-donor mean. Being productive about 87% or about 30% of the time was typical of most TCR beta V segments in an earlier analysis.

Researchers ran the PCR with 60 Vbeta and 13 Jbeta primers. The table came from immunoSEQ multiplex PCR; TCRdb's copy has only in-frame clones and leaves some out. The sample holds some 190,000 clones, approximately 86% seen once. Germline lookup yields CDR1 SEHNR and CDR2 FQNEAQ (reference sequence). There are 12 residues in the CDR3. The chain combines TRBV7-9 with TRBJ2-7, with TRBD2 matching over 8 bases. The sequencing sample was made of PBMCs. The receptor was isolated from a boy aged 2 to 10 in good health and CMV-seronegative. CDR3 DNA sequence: TGTTCCAGCAGCCGCGGGGGGCAGGAGCAGTACTTC. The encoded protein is CSSSRGGQEQYF.